This entry features one T cell receptor beta chain sequence. Its antigen is as yet unknown. CDR1 and CDR2 (germline): SGHTA, FQGNSA. This CDR3 region has 16 residues. Trimming shortened V by 0 bases and J by 2 bases, and 12 bases separated the two germline ends. The primer mix had 60 Vbeta and 13 Jbeta primers. Generated by immunoSEQ multiplex PCR, the TCRdb table keeps only in-frame clones and is missing some. Of about 160,000 clones listed, about 80% are singletons. This specimen belongs to a study of cytomegalovirus exposure and HLA in healthy donors. Study-wide points: DRB1 had the most TCR associations and HLA-C the fewest, a later analysis found, with rates varying by HLA locus. An analysis that came later showed most CMV-associated TCR beta chains appearing HLA-restricted. CMV serostatus was the only immune exposure information that was available.

Sequenced material: PBMCs. The V gene is TRBV7-2, the J gene TRBJ2-3; tentative D call: TRBD2 (6 bases). The sequence came from a young man in good health and CMV-seropositive. The CDR3 is CASSLAARGTTDTQYF. The DNA of the CDR3 is TGTGCCAGCAGCTTAGCTGCCCGGGGGACCACAGATACGCAGTATTTT.